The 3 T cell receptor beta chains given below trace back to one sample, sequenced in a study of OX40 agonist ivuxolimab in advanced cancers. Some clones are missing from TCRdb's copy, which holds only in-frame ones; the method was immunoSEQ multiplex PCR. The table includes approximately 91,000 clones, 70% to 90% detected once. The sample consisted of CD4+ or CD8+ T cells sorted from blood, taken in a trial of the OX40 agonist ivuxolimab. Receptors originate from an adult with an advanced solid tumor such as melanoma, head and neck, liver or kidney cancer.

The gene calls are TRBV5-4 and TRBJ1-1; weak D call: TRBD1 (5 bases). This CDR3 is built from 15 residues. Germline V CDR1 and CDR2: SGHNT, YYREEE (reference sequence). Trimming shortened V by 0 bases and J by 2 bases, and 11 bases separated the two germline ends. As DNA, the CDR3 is TGTGCCAGCAGCTTGGGCGGGACTCTAAACACTGAAGCTTTCTTT. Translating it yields CASSLGGTLNTEAFF.

The DNA of the CDR3 is TGCGCCAGCAGCTTTTACCCCCCGAACACTGAAGCTTTCTTT. This codes for CASSFYPPNTEAFF. The chain recombines TRBV5-1 with TRBJ1-1; D is unclear. From germline, CDR1 is SGHRS and CDR2 YFSETQ. CDR3 length equals 14 residues. V was cut by 2 bases and J by 1 base, with 9 bases left in between.

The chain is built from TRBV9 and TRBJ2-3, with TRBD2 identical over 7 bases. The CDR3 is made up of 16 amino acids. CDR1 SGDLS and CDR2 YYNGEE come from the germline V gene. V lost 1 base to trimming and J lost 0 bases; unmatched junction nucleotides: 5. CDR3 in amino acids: CASSVRDYTSTDTQYF. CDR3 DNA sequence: TGTGCCAGCAGCGTAAGGGACTATACTAGCACAGATACGCAGTATTTT.